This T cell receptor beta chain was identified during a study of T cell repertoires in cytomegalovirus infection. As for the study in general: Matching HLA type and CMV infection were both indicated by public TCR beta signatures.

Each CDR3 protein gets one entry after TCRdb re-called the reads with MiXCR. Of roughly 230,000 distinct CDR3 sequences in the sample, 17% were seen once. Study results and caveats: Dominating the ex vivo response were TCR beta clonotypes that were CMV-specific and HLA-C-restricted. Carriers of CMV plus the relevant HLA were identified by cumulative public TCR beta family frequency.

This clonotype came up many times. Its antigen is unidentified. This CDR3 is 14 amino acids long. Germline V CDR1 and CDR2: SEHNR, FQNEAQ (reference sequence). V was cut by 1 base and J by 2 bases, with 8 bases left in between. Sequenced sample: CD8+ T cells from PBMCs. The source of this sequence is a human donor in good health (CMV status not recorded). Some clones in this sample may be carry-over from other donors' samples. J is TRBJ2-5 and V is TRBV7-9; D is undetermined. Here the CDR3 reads CASSLEGRQETQYF. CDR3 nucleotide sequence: TGTGCCAGCAGCTTAGAAGGCCGGCAAGAGACCCAGTACTTC. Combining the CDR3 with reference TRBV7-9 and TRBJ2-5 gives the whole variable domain DTGVSQNPRHKITKRGQNVTFRCDPISEHNRLYWYRQTLGQGPEFLTYFQNEAQLEKSRLLSDRFSAERPKGSFSTLEIQRTEQGDSAMYLCASSLEGRQETQYFGPGTRLLVL.